These 20 T cell receptor beta chains were all obtained from the same sample, sequenced in a study of response to subunit inactivated influenza vaccine (dated by TCRdb to about 2018). The library was generated by RT-PCR. Sequencing instrument: Illumina HiSeq 2500. TCRdb ran its own pipeline on the public reads, namely fastp trimming at Q25 and MiXCR clone calling, and kept in-frame beta chains. CDR3 protein sequences are deduplicated, and each keeps its most common genes and DNA. The sample table shows around 250,000 distinct CDR3 sequences, and roughly an eighth are seen once. The top ten clones comprise 7.8% of the sample. Sequencing used non-naive T cells sorted from PBMCs, obtained roughly 15 days before vaccination. The sample's cell subset or site label, decoded: memory T cell fraction. The receptors here all came from a man aged 50 to 59 who received an inactivated influenza vaccine. Donor details come from another sample of the same person, matched by shared clones.

This clonotype has more than one count but fewer than ten. The chain is built from TRBV7-2 and TRBJ1-1; 7 positions match TRBD1. From germline, CDR1 is SGHTA and CDR2 FQGNSA. J gave up 5 bases and V 5 bases, and 11 bases lay outside the gene matches. The CDR3 spans 15 residues. The CDR3 here is CASSVRQGRRTEAFF. DNA for the CDR3: TGTGCCAGCAGCGTGCGACAGGGCCGTAGGACTGAAGCTTTCTTT.

CDR3 residues: CASSSRTSNPDTQYF. The CDR3, as DNA: TGTGCCAGCAGCTCCAGGACTAGTAACCCAGATACGCAGTATTTT. V gene TRBV27 combines with J gene TRBJ2-3; TRBD2 matches at 7 bases. J was trimmed by 4 bases and V by 6 bases; bases with no gene match: 10. Per germline, CDR1 MNHEY and CDR2 SMNVEV (reference sequence). The CDR3 runs 15 residues.

This clonotype showed up many times. J is TRBJ2-2 and V is TRBV14; D is unresolved. The CDR3 runs to 14 residues. V lost 1 base and J 6 bases, leaving 9 bases between the germline ends. Per the germline V gene, CDR1 is SGHDN and CDR2 is FVKESK. DNA for the CDR3: TGTGCCAGCAGCCAAGGGTTCGTACCCGGGGAGCTGTTTTTT. The encoded protein is CASSQGFVPGELFF.

This clonotype occurred a few times. The CDR3 nucleotides are TGTGCCAGCAGTTTAGGTACGGGACAGAACACTGAAGCTTTCTTT. Translation: CASSLGTGQNTEAFF. The V call is TRBV12-3 or TRBV12-4, the J call TRBJ1-1; possible D gene TRBD1, 6 bases. V dropped 1 base and J dropped 1 base, with 10 bases sitting between them. The CDR3 contains 15 residues.

The chain has TRBV14 and TRBJ2-5; D may be TRBD1 (6 bases). Germline CDR1 and CDR2: SGHDN and FVKESK. V lost 1 base and J 4 bases, leaving 7 bases between the germline ends. CDR3 length: 13 amino acids. The CDR3 spells CASSQGQAETQYF. CDR3 DNA: TGTGCCAGCAGCCAAGGACAGGCAGAGACCCAGTACTTC.

Worth noting for this clonotype: An end of the junction differs from the germline gene, which may be a read error. The V gene is TRBV20-1, the J gene TRBJ2-3, with a weak D call TRBD2 (5 bases). From germline, CDR1 is DFQATT and CDR2 SNEGSKA (reference sequence). The CDR3 spans 15 residues. The CDR3 bases are TGCTGTGCTAGATCTAGCTCGGCTCGCCCAGATACGCAGTATTTT. It specifies CCARSSSARPDTQYF.

A few counts support this clonotype. The V call is TRBV11-1, the J call TRBJ1-2, with a weak D call TRBD1 (6 bases). The CDR3 covers 18 residues. The V and J ends lost 0 bases and 8 bases respectively, with 25 bases between them. Germline loops: CDR1 SGHAT, CDR2 FQDESV (reference sequence). CDR3 DNA sequence: TGTGCCAGCAGCTTAGCGGCATCGGTCAGGGGTCTGGCTGACGGCTACACCTTC. It is translated as CASSLAASVRGLADGYTF. The entire variable domain, with the rest obtained from reference TRBV11-1 and TRBJ1-2, is as follows: EAEVAQSPRYKITEKSQAVAFWCDPISGHATLYWYRQILGQGPELLVQFQDESVVDDSQLPKDRFSAERLKGVDSTLKIQPAELGDSAMYLCASSLAASVRGLADGYTFGSGTRLTVV.

This clonotype has a handful of counts. V and J are TRBV29-1 and TRBJ1-4; tentative D call: TRBD1 (5 bases). This CDR3 spans 13 amino acids. The V and J ends lost 6 bases and 5 bases respectively, with 13 bases between them. From germline, CDR1 is SQVTM and CDR2 ANQGSEA. CDR3: CSVVVGVNEKLFF. The CDR3 nucleotides read TGCAGCGTCGTCGTGGGGGTAAATGAAAAACTGTTTTTT.

This clonotype was counted a few times. CDR3 nucleotide sequence: TGTGCCAGCAGCTTGGTGTTAGCGAGCTCCTACAATGAGCAGTTCTTC. It translates to CASSLVLASSYNEQFF. The chain combines TRBV5-5 with TRBJ2-1; a weak D match, TRBD2 (5 bases). Germline values: CDR1 SGHKS, CDR2 YYEKEE (reference sequence). Deletions cut 0 bases from V and 0 bases from J, with 10 bases between. The CDR3 runs to 16 residues.

The chain recombines TRBV28 with TRBJ1-4; perhaps TRBD1 as D (5 bases). Trimming pared 6 bases from V and 6 bases from J, leaving 14 bases between. From germline, CDR1 is MDHEN and CDR2 SYDVKM. The length of the CDR3 is 14 residues. The CDR3 loop reads CASRKGAAHEKLFF. In nucleotides, the CDR3 is TGTGCCAGCAGAAAAGGGGCCGCTCATGAAAAACTGTTTTTT.

The table lists this clonotype with many counts. This sequence joins TRBV30 and TRBJ2-7; no clear D gene. V was clipped by 1 base and J by 2 bases, with 9 bases between them. The CDR3 spans 13 residues. CDR1 and CDR2 (germline): GTSNPN, SVGIG (reference sequence). The CDR3: CAWSDKLAYEQYF. As DNA, the CDR3 is TGTGCCTGGAGTGATAAACTGGCCTACGAGCAGTACTTC.

This clonotype was observed a few times. The chain has TRBV5-5 and TRBJ2-7; the D gene is possibly TRBD2 (6 bases). The CDR3 loop spans 13 amino acids. Germline values: CDR1 SGHKS, CDR2 YYEKEE (reference sequence). Trimming took off 5 bases at V and 3 bases at J, with 12 bases between the two ends. The CDR3, as DNA: TGTGCCAGCAGTTGGGGGGATTTCTACGAGCAGTACTTC. This translates into CASSWGDFYEQYF.

This clonotype has a count of ten or more. This sequence joins TRBV6-2 or TRBV6-3 and TRBJ1-1; D is unresolved. Trimming cost V 1 base and J 4 bases, with 7 bases left between them. The germline CDR1 and CDR2 sequences are MNHEY and SVGEGT. This CDR3 region has 13 residues. As DNA, the CDR3 is TGTGCCAGCAGTTACTATTCGGTCACTGAAGCTTTCTTT. Translated, it gives CASSYYSVTEAFF.

This clonotype showed up just a few times. The chain employs TRBV6-5 and TRBJ1-5; D not resolved. V was trimmed by 2 bases and J by 7 bases, leaving 18 bases between them. The CDR3 extends over 16 amino acids. CDR1 MNHEY and CDR2 SVGAGI come from the germline V gene. The CDR3 coding sequence is TGTGCCAGCAGTTACGGCGGGTCCCCGAGAGACCAGCCCCAGCATTTT. Its translation: CASSYGGSPRDQPQHF.

This clonotype showed up many times. V usage is TRBV5-1 and J usage is TRBJ2-1, with 8 bases aligning to TRBD1. V dropped 4 bases and J dropped 0; count of bases not matched to a gene: 6. Germline CDR1 reads SGHRS; CDR2 reads YFSETQ. The CDR3 has 16 amino acids. CDR3 coding DNA: TGCGCCAGCAGCCCTAACACAGGGGGCTCCTACAATGAGCAGTTCTTC. This sequence encodes CASSPNTGGSYNEQFF. Full variable domain (rest looked up from reference TRBV5-1 and TRBJ2-1): KAGVTQTPRYLIKTRGQQVTLSCSPISGHRSVSWYQQTPGQGLQFLFEYFSETQRNKGNFPGRFSGRQFSNSRSEMNVSTLELGDSALYLCASSPNTGGSYNEQFFGPGTRLTVL.

This clonotype was observed many times. The chain links TRBV27 to TRBJ2-1; TRBD2 matches 15 bases. J lost 9 bases, V lost 9 bases, and 3 bases had no gene match. The germline gives CDR1 MNHEY, CDR2 SMNVEV (reference sequence). CDR3 size: 13 residues. The CDR3 reads CARPGLAGGEQFF. Written as DNA, the CDR3 is TGTGCCAGACCGGGACTAGCGGGAGGTGAGCAGTTCTTC.

This clonotype was seen more than once but under ten times. This rearrangement joins TRBV14 to TRBJ1-2; no firm D call. The CDR3 covers 13 residues. Trimming removed 1 base at V and 8 bases at J, with 11 bases between. Germline V lookup: CDR1 SGHDN, CDR2 FVKESK. The chain's CDR3 is CASSQARSWGYTF. As DNA, the CDR3 is TGTGCCAGCAGCCAAGCTCGCTCGTGGGGCTACACCTTC.

This clonotype was seen many times. This chain joins TRBV4-3 and TRBJ2-1, with TRBD1 matching over 11 bases. The junction had 4 bases not matched to a gene; V was cut back by 0 bases and J by 6 bases. Germline loops: CDR1 LGHNA, CDR2 YSLEER. The CDR3 is made up of 16 amino acids. The CDR3 loop is CASSQDTGQGGNEQFF. The CDR3 region has the DNA TGCGCCAGCAGCCAAGATACGGGACAGGGGGGCAATGAGCAGTTCTTC.

J is TRBJ2-5 and V is TRBV28; D gene uncertain. The ends were cut back, 6 bases at V and 3 bases at J, with 8 bases in the middle. Germline V lookup: CDR1 MDHEN, CDR2 SYDVKM. The CDR3 totals 12 residues. CDR3 in amino acids: CASRAEKETQYF. Here the CDR3 DNA reads TGTGCCAGCAGAGCTGAAAAAGAGACCCAGTACTTC.

This chain joins TRBV20-1 and TRBJ1-1; TRBD1 might be the D (6 bases). The CDR3 has 13 residues. V gave up 6 bases and J gave up 6 bases, with 17 bases separating them. CDR1 DFQATT and CDR2 SNEGSKA come from the germline V gene (reference sequence). The CDR3 here is CSAKDQGFAEAFF. The CDR3 nucleotides read TGCAGTGCCAAGGACCAGGGGTTCGCTGAAGCTTTCTTT.